This is a list of T cell receptor beta chains from one sample in a study of Graves' ophthalmopathy and Graves' hyperthyroidism. In TCRdb, the multiplex PCR reads were re-called with MiXCR into one record per CDR3 protein. The repertoire holds around 400,000 distinct CDR3 sequences, with 20% to 25% as singletons. The sample consisted of peripheral blood. These receptor sequences come from a woman younger than 30 with stable Graves' hyperthyroidism. CDR3s include the opening cysteine and the closing phenylalanine or tryptophan. Fields, in order: clone size, J gene, V gene, CDR3 protein. Expanded clones are given a class, and other clones once, few, many or no size at all.

NA	TRBJ2-5	TRBV6-1	CASSPTGQASQETQYF
many	TRBJ2-5	TRBV11-2	CASSLGFRGRETQYF
many	TRBJ1-2	TRBV20-1	CSDNYGYTF
few	TRBJ2-7	TRBV6-5	CASRSSDSSYEQYF
NA	TRBJ1-2	TRBV7-2	CASSSTVLYGYTF
many	TRBJ1-1	TRBV30	CAWSPQGAAFF
many	TRBJ2-7	TRBV18	CASSSSGQGGEEQYF
many	TRBJ1-2	TRBV29-1	CSAPGQLDGYTF
many	TRBJ1-2	TRBV6-1	CASSERLPGGGNYGYTF
NA	TRBJ1-1	TRBV12-3/TRBV12-4	CGSGIGTEAFF
many	TRBJ1-5	TRBV20-1	CSARVEVGNQPQHF
NA	TRBJ2-3	TRBV12-3/TRBV12-4	CASSLWVRDGSTDTQYF
many	TRBJ1-5	TRBV12-3/TRBV12-4	CASSTEKGGDQPQHF
many	TRBJ2-7	TRBV20-1	CSVPGTSIYEQYF
many	TRBJ2-7	TRBV12-3/TRBV12-4	CASSWGDRGPYEQYF
many	TRBJ2-7	TRBV12-3/TRBV12-4	CASSLYVYEQYF
NA	TRBJ1-1	TRBV29-1	CSVERSGTEAFF
many	TRBJ2-5	TRBV6-1	CASSTPDGGRARKTQYF
few	TRBJ2-1	TRBV6-1	CASIVYPAKGGNEKFF
many	TRBJ2-4	TRBV20-1	CSAQLPPLHQFRIKYF
many	TRBJ1-2	TRBV30	CAWSADGTYGYTF
many	TRBJ2-5	TRBV28	CASSLIRGEETQYF
few	TRBJ2-5	TRBV4-2	CASSQEGGDFAAQYF
many	TRBJ2-7	TRBV7-8	CASSLGVLSEQYF
many	TRBJ2-4	TRBV5-1	CASTVGPRENIQYF
many	TRBJ2-2	TRBV11-2	CASSLVGQPGTGELFF
NA	TRBJ1-1	TRBV6-5	CASSYRGRDGTEAFF
NA	TRBJ2-2	TRBV29-1	CSVAPNRGAGELFF
NA	TRBJ2-2	TRBV6-2/TRBV6-3	CASSTPTGTSGRGSTGELFF
NA	TRBJ1-1	TRBV3-1	CASSQGTGVNTEAFF
NA	TRBJ2-7	TRBV28	CASRRGFGEQYF
NA	TRBJ2-2	TRBV18	CASSLTGARDTGELFF
few	TRBJ2-7	TRBV18	CASSPANQGGGEQYF
NA	TRBJ1-3	TRBV12-3/TRBV12-4	CASSSLGQHSGNTIYF
many	TRBJ2-4	TRBV7-8	CASGVGGAKNIQYF
many	TRBJ1-2	TRBV11-2	CASSLGLAKAYGYTF
many	TRBJ1-2	TRBV29-1	CSVTATANYGYTF
many	TRBJ2-5	TRBV20-1	CSATPGLGGETQYF
NA	TRBJ1-5	TRBV18	CASTETPYSNQPQHF
many	TRBJ2-5	TRBV25-1	CASSGGLDRPSPQETQYF
many	TRBJ1-5	TRBV19	CASSPWLGPINQPQHF
many	TRBJ2-2	TRBV7-8	CASSSSFAGSGTTGELFF
many	TRBJ2-2	TRBV12-3/TRBV12-4	CASRPGAGELFF
once	TRBJ2-5	TRBV6-1	CASSRLGSQETQYF
many	TRBJ2-7	TRBV6-1	CASTRSGTGEQYF
NA	TRBJ1-6	TRBV12-3/TRBV12-4	CASSLSFSPLHF
many	TRBJ1-2	TRBV10-2	CASSESGVRGYTF
many	TRBJ2-7	TRBV28	CASSLLAGEAYEQYF